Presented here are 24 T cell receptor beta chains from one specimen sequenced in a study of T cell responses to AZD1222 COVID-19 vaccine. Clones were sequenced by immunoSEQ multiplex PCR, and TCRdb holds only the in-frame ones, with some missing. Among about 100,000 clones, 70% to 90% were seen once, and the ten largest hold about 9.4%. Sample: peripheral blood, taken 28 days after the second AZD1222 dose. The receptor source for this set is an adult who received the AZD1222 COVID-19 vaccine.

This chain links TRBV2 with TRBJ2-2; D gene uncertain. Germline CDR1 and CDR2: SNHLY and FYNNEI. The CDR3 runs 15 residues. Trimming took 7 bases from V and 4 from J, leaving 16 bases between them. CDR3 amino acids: CASNPVGASTGELFF. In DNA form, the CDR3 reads TGTGCCAGCAACCCCGTGGGTGCGAGCACCGGGGAGCTGTTTTTT. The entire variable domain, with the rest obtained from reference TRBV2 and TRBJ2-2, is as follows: EPEVTQTPSHQVTQMGQEVILRCVPISNHLYFYWYRQILGQKVEFLVSFYNNEISEKSEIFDDQFSVERPDGSNFTLKIRSTKLEDSAMYFCASNPVGASTGELFFGEGSRLTVL.

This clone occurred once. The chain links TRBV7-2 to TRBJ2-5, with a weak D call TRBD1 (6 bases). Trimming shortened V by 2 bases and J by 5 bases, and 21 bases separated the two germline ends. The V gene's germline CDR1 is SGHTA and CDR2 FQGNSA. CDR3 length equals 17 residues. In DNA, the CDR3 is TGTGCCAGCAGCTTACCCCCGGGCCGTGGACAGCTGGAGACCCAGTACTTC. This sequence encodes CASSLPPGRGQLETQYF.

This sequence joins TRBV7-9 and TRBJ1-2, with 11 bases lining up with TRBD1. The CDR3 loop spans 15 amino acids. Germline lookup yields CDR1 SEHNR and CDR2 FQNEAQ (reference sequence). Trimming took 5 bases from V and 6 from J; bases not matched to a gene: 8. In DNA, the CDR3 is TGTGCCAGCAGCGTAACAGGACAGGGGGCGCATGGCTACACCTTC. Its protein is CASSVTGQGAHGYTF.

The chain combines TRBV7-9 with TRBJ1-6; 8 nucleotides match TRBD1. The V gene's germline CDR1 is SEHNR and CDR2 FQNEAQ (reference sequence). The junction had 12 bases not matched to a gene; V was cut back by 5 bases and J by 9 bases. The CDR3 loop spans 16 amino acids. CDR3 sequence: CASSKAGTGLLSPLHF. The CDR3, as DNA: TGTGCCAGCAGCAAAGCAGGGACAGGACTTCTTTCACCCCTCCACTTT.

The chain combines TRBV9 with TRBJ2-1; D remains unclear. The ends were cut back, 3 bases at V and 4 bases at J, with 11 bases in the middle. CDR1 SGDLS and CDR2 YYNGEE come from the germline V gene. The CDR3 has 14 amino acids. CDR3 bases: TGTGCCAGCAGCGACCACCCCTTGTACAATGAGCAGTTCTTC. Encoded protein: CASSDHPLYNEQFF.

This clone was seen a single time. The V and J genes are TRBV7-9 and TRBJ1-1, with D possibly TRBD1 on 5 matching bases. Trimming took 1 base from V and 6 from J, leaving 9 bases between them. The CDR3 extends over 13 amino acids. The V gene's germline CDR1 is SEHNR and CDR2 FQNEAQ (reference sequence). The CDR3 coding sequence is TGTGCCAGCAGCTTAGATGGGGGTTCTGAAGCTTTCTTT. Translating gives CASSLDGGSEAFF. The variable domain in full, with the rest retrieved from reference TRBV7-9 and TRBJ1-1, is DTGVSQNPRHKITKRGQNVTFRCDPISEHNRLYWYRQTLGQGPEFLTYFQNEAQLEKSRLLSDRFSAERPKGSFSTLEIQRTEQGDSAMYLCASSLDGGSEAFFGQGTRLTVV.

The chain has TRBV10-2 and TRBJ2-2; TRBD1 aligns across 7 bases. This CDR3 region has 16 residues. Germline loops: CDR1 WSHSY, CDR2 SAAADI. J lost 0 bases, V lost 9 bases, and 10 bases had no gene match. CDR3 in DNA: TGCGCCAGTATTACGAATGACAGGGCGAACACCGGGGAGCTGTTTTTT. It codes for CASITNDRANTGELFF.

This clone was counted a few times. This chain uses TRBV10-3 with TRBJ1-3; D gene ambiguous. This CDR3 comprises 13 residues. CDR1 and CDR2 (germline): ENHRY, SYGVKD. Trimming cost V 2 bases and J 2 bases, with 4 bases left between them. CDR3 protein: CAISEVAGNTIYF. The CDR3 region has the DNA TGTGCCATCAGTGAGGTGGCTGGAAACACCATATATTTT.

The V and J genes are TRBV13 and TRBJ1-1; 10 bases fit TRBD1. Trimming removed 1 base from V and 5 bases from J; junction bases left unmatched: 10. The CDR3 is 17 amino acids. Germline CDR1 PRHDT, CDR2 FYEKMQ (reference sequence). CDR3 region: CASSLEGQGLLWTEAFF. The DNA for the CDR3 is TGTGCCAGCAGCTTAGAGGGACAGGGGCTCCTGTGGACTGAAGCTTTCTTT.

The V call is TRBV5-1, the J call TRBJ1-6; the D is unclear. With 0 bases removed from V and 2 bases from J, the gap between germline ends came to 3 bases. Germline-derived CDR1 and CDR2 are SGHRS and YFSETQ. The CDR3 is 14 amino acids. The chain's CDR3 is CASSLGTYNSPLHF. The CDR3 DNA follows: TGCGCCAGCAGCTTGGGGACCTATAATTCACCCCTCCACTTT. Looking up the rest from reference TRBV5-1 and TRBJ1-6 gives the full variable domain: KAGVTQTPRYLIKTRGQQVTLSCSPISGHRSVSWYQQTPGQGLQFLFEYFSETQRNKGNFPGRFSGRQFSNSRSEMNVSTLELGDSALYLCASSLGTYNSPLHFGNGTRLTVT.

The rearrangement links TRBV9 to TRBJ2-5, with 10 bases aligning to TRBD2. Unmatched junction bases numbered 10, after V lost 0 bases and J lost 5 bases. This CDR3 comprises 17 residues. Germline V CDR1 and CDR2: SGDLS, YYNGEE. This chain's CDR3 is CASSVGVAGGFGETQYF. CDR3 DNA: TGTGCCAGCAGCGTAGGAGTAGCGGGGGGTTTCGGGGAGACCCAGTACTTC.

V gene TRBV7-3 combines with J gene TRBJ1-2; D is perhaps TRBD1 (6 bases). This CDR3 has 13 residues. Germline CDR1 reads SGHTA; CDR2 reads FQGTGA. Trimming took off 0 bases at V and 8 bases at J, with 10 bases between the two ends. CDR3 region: CASSLTKGGGYTF. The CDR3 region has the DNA TGTGCCAGCAGCTTAACGAAGGGGGGCGGCTACACCTTC. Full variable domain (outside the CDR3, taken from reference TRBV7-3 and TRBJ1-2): GAGVSQTPSNKVTEKGKYVELRCDPISGHTALYWYRQSLGQGPEFLIYFQGTGAADDSGLPNDRFFAVRPEGSVSTLKIQRTERGDSAVYLCASSLTKGGGYTFGSGTRLTVV.

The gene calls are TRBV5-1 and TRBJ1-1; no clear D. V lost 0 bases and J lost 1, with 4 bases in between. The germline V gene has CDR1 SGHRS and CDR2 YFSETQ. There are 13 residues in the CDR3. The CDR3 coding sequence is TGCGCCAGCAGCTTGGCAGAGAACACTGAAGCTTTCTTT. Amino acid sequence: CASSLAENTEAFF.

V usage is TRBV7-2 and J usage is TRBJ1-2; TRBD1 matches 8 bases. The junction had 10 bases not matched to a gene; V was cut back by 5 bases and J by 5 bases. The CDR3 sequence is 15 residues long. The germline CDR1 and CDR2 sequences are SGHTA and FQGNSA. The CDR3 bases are TGTGCCAGCAGCAGGAGGACAGGGCCCCTGTATGGCTACACCTTC. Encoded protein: CASSRRTGPLYGYTF.

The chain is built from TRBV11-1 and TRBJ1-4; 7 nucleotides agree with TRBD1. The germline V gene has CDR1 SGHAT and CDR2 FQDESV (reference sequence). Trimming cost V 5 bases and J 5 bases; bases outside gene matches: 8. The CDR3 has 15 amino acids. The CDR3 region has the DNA TGTGCCAGCAGCCAGCGACAGGGATGGAATGAAAAACTGTTTTTT. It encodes CASSQRQGWNEKLFF.

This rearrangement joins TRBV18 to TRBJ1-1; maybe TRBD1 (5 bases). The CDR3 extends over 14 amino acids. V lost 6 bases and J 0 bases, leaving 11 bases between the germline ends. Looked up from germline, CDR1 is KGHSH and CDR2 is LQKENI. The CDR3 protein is CASSSGGMNTEAFF. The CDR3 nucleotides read TGTGCCAGCTCGTCCGGGGGGATGAACACTGAAGCTTTCTTT.

The CDR3 spells CASSSSGTGRTGELFF. In DNA, the CDR3 is TGTGCCAGCAGCTCATCCGGGACAGGGCGAACCGGGGAGCTGTTTTTT. This sequence joins TRBV3-1 (or the pseudogene TRBV3-2) and TRBJ2-2, with 9 bases lining up with TRBD1. After removal of 5 bases from V and 5 bases from J, the junction contained 9 bases not matched to a gene. CDR3 length equals 16 residues. Germline CDR1 LGHDT, CDR2 YNNKEL (reference sequence).

CDR3 sequence reads: CASSLAQQRRADTQYF. CDR3 sequence (DNA): TGTGCCAGCAGCTTAGCCCAACAAAGACGGGCAGATACGCAGTATTTT. The chain joins TRBV7-9 to TRBJ2-3; D unresolved. V was shortened by 0 bases and J by 4 bases, with 14 bases between the two germline ends. Germline assignment: CDR1 SEHNR and CDR2 FQNEAQ (reference sequence). This CDR3 contains 16 residues.

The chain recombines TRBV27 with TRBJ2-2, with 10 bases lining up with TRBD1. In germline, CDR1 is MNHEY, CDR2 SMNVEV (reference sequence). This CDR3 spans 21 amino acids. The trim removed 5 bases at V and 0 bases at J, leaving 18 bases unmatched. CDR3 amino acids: CASSPRVRPGQGSANTGELFF. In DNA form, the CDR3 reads TGTGCCAGCAGTCCACGAGTACGTCCGGGACAGGGGTCAGCGAACACCGGGGAGCTGTTTTTT.

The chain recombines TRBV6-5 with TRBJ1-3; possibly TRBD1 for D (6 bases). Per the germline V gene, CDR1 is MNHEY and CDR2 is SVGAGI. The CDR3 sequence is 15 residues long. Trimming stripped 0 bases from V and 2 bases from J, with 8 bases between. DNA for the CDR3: TGTGCCAGCAGTTACTCGGGGGCTACTGGAAACACCATATATTTT. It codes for CASSYSGATGNTIYF.

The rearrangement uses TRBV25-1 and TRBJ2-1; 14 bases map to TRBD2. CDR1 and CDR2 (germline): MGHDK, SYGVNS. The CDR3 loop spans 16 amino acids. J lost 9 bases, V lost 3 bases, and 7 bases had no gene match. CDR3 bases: TGTGCCAGCAGTGAGTTCGGGACTAGCGGGAGTACTGAGCAGTTCTTC. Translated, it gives CASSEFGTSGSTEQFF.

Here the CDR3 reads CASSIAGLGSNQPQHF. CDR3 nucleotides: TGTGCCAGTAGTATAGCCGGGCTTGGGAGCAATCAGCCCCAGCATTTT. This chain connects TRBV19 to TRBJ1-5, with D uncertain. This CDR3 is built from 16 residues. The V gene lost 1 base and the J gene lost 1 base, with 11 bases spanning the gap. The germline gives CDR1 LNHDA, CDR2 SQIVND (reference sequence).

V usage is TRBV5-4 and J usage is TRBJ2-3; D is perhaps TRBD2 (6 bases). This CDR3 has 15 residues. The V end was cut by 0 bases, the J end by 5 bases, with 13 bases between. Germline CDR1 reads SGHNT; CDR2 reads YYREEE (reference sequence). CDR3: CASSLGGTGGDTQYF. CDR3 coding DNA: TGTGCCAGCAGCTTGGGCGGGACCGGGGGAGATACGCAGTATTTT.

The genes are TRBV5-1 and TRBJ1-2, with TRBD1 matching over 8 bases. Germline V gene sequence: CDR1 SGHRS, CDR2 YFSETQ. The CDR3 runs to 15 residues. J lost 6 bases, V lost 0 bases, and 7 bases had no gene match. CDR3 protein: CASSLESGGRNGYTF. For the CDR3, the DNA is TGCGCCAGCAGCTTGGAATCAGGGGGCAGGAATGGCTACACCTTC.